The 12 T cell receptor beta chains presented below share a single source sample, sequenced in a study of blood T cell repertoires in COVID-19. Here immunoSEQ multiplex PCR was the method, and the copy in TCRdb shows in-frame clones only, minus some. This table holds 650,000 to 800,000 clones, about 90% found once. The specimen sequenced was peripheral blood. Receptors originate from a young woman with acute or convalescent COVID-19.

The chain uses TRBV12-5 and TRBJ1-5; possible D gene TRBD1, 5 bases. Germline-derived CDR1 and CDR2 are LGHNT and FRNRAP. This CDR3 contains 15 residues. Trimming left V 0 bases short and J 6 bases short, with 12 bases between. CDR3 nucleotides: TGTGCTAGTGGTTTGGTAAGAGGCAGGGTTCAGCCCCAGCATTTT. Translating it yields CASGLVRGRVQPQHF. Complete variable domain (other parts from reference TRBV12-5 and TRBJ1-5): DARVTQTPRHKVTEMGQEVTMRCQPILGHNTVFWYRQTMMQGLELLAYFRNRAPLDDSGMPKDRFSAEMPDATLATLKIQPSEPRDSAVYFCASGLVRGRVQPQHFGDGTRLSIL.

This clone has only one observation. V and J are TRBV2 and TRBJ2-2; 10 bases are a match to TRBD2. The V gene end was trimmed by 6 bases and the J gene end by 6 bases; junction bases not matched to a gene: 4. Germline V gives CDR1 SNHLY, CDR2 FYNNEI. This CDR3 is 14 amino acids long. The CDR3 is CASRSGGAPGELFF. In nucleotides, the CDR3 is TGTGCCAGCAGGAGCGGGGGGGCCCCCGGGGAGCTGTTTTTT.

This rearrangement joins TRBV15 to TRBJ1-1, with TRBD1 as a possible D gene (5 bases). The germline gives CDR1 LNHNV, CDR2 YYDKDF (reference sequence). Trimming shortened V by 6 bases and J by 6 bases, and 11 bases separated the two germline ends. The length of the CDR3 is 12 residues. The CDR3 DNA reads TGTGCCACCAGTTACAAAGGGGCTGAAGCTTTCTTT. Protein product: CATSYKGAEAFF.

The CDR3 is CASTPLPGQGGRDIQYF. CDR3 in DNA: TGTGCCAGTACCCCCCTACCGGGACAGGGAGGTCGGGACATTCAGTACTTC. This rearrangement joins TRBV19 to TRBJ2-4; 9 bases align to TRBD1. The CDR3 length is 17 residues. Germline loops: CDR1 LNHDA, CDR2 SQIVND (reference sequence). The trim removed 7 bases at V and 8 bases at J, leaving 18 bases unmatched.

Written as DNA, the CDR3 is TGTGCCACCAGTGATTCCGGGACAGGTTTCTCTGGGGCCAACGTCCTGACTTTC. Translated, it gives CATSDSGTGFSGANVLTF. This chain joins TRBV24-1 and TRBJ2-6; 8 positions match TRBD1. This CDR3 has 18 amino acids. The junction had 5 bases not matched to a gene; V was cut back by 2 bases and J by 0 bases. The germline gives CDR1 KGHDR, CDR2 SFDVKD.

J is TRBJ1-2 and V is TRBV3-1 (or the pseudogene TRBV3-2); possibly TRBD1 for D (5 bases). V was shortened by 2 bases and J by 0 bases, with 10 bases between the two germline ends. Germline V gene lookup returns CDR1 LGHDT and CDR2 YNNKEL (reference sequence). The CDR3 totals 15 residues. Here the CDR3 DNA reads TGTGCCAGCAGCCAAACAGGACGAGCTAACTATGGCTACACCTTC. This translates into CASSQTGRANYGYTF.

J is TRBJ1-1 and V is TRBV4-1; D is ambiguous. V was cut by 8 bases and J by 0 bases, with 22 bases left in between. The CDR3 has 17 residues. Germline lookup yields CDR1 MGHRA and CDR2 YSYEKL. The CDR3 coding sequence is TGCGCCAGCTTCCCGACGGGGATCGTGATGATGAACACTGAAGCTTTCTTT. It encodes CASFPTGIVMMNTEAFF.

The V and J genes are TRBV6-5 and TRBJ2-7, with D perhaps TRBD1 (5 bases). V gave up 2 bases and J gave up 2 bases, with 16 bases separating them. The V gene's germline CDR1 is MNHEY and CDR2 SVGAGI. The CDR3 consists of 16 residues. The CDR3 loop is CASSYAWGSRPYEQYF. Here the CDR3 DNA reads TGTGCCAGCAGTTACGCTTGGGGCAGTCGGCCCTACGAGCAGTACTTC.

The chain combines TRBV6-5 with TRBJ1-2; 7 nucleotides line up with TRBD1. V was pared by 0 bases and J by 3 bases, with 1 base of the junction left unmatched. The CDR3 has 14 amino acids. Looked up from germline, CDR1 is MNHEY and CDR2 is SVGAGI. CDR3 sequence: CASSYSTGDYGYTF. Written as DNA, the CDR3 is TGTGCCAGCAGTTACTCAACAGGGGACTATGGCTACACCTTC.

The chain carries TRBV6-6 and TRBJ2-7; 8 nucleotides line up with TRBD1. The CDR3 contains 16 residues. CDR1 MNHNY and CDR2 SVGAGI come from the germline V gene (reference sequence). Losses at the gene ends were 2 bases for V and 3 bases for J; bases not matched to a gene: 9. The CDR3 is CASSYTSSGTGYEQYF. DNA of the CDR3: TGTGCCAGCAGTTACACGTCCTCTGGGACAGGCTACGAGCAGTACTTC.

The genes are TRBV3-1 (or the pseudogene TRBV3-2) and TRBJ2-3, with no clear D. This CDR3 contains 14 residues. V was cut by 0 bases and J by 5 bases, with 9 bases left in between. Germline V gene data show CDR1 as LGHDT and CDR2 as YNNKEL (reference sequence). CDR3 in amino acids: CASSQDRRGDTQYF. The DNA of the CDR3 is TGTGCCAGCAGCCAAGATCGACGAGGAGATACGCAGTATTTT.

This clone has more than one count but fewer than ten. The chain uses TRBV27 and TRBJ2-3; D may be TRBD2 (6 bases). V was clipped by 7 bases and J by 0 bases, with 17 bases between them. The germline V gene encodes CDR1 MNHEY and CDR2 SMNVEV (reference sequence). The CDR3 sequence is 16 residues long. This chain's CDR3 is CASNLGVGGSTDTQYF. CDR3 coding DNA: TGTGCCAGCAACTTGGGGGTGGGGGGTAGCACAGATACGCAGTATTTT.